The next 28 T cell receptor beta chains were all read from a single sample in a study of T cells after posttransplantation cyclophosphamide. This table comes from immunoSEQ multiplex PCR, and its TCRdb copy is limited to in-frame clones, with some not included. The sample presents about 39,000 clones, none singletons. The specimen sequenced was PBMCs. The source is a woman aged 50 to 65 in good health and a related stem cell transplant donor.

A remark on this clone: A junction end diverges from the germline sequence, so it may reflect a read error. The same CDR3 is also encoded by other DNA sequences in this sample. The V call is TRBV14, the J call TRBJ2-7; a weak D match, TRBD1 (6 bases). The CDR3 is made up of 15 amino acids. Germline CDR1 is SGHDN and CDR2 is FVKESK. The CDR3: CASSSGTLVPREQYF. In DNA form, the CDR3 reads TGTGCCAGCAGCTCCGGGACACTGGTCCCTAGGGAGCAATACTTC.

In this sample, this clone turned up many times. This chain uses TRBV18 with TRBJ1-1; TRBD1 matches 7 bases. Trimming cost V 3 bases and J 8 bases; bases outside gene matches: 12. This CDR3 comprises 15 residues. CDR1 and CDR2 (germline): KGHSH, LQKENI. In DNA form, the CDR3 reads TGTGCCAGCTCACCTCAGGGAGGTCTACAGGGGGAAGCTTTCTTT. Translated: CASSPQGGLQGEAFF.

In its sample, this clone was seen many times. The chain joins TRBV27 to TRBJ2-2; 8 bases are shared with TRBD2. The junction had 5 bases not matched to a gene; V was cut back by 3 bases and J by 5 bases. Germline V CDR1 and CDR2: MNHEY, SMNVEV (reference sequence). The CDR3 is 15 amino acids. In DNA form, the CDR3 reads TGTGCCAGCAGTTTGCGGGGGGACGGGACCGGGGAGCTGTTTTTT. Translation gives CASSLRGDGTGELFF.

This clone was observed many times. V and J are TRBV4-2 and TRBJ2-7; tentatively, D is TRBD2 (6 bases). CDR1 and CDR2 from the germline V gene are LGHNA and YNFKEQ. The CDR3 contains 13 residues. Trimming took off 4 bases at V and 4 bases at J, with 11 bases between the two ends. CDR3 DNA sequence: TGTGCCAGCAGCCCCGCGGGGCCATACGAGCAGTACTTC. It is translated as CASSPAGPYEQYF.

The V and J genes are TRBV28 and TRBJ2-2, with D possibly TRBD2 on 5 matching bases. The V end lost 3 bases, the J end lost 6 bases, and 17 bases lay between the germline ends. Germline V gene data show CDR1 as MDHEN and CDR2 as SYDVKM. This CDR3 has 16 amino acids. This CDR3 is CASSFLGEYSAGELFF. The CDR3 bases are TGTGCCAGCAGTTTCCTAGGAGAATATAGCGCCGGGGAGCTGTTTTTT.

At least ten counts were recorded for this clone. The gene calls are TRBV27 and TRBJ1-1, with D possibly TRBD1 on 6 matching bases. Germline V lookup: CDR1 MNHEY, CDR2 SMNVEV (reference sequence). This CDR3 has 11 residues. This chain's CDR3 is CAAGASGEAFF. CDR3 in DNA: TGTGCTGCGGGGGCCTCCGGGGAAGCTTTCTTT.

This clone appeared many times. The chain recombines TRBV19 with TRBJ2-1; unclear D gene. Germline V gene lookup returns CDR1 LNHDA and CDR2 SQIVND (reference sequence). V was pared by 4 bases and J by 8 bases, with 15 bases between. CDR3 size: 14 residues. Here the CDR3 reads CASSTRSGTDEQFF. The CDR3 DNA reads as TGTGCCAGTAGTACCCGTTCAGGAACGGATGAGCAGTTCTTC. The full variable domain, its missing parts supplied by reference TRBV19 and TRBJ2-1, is DGGITQSPKYLFRKEGQNVTLSCEQNLNHDAMYWYRQDPGQGLRLIYYSQIVNDFQKGDIAEGYSVSREKKESFPLTVTSAQKNPTAFYLCASSTRSGTDEQFFGPGTRLTVL.

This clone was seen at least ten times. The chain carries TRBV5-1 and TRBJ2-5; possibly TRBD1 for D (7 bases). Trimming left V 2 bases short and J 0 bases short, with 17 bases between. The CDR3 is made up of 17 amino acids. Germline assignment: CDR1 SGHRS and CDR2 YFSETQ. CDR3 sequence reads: CASSFGAGGFYQETQYF. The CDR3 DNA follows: TGCGCCAGCAGCTTTGGGGCAGGGGGGTTCTACCAAGAGACCCAGTACTTC.

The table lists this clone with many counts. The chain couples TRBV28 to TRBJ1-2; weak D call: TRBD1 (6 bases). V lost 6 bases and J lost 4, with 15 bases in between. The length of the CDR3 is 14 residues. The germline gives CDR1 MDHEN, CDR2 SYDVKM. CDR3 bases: TGTGCCAGCAGCCCCCCCGGACAGATCTATGGCTACACCTTC. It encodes CASSPPGQIYGYTF.

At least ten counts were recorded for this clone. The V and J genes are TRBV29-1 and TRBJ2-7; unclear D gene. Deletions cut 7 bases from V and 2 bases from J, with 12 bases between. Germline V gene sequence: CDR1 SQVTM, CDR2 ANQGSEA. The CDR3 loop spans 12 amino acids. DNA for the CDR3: TGCAGCGCCCAGGCTAACACCTACGAGCAGTACTTC. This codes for CSAQANTYEQYF.

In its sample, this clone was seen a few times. CDR3 amino acids: CASSPGGYEQYF. The CDR3, as DNA: TGCGCCAGCAGCCCGGGGGGGTACGAGCAGTACTTC. This chain connects TRBV5-1 to TRBJ2-5; 8 bases are a match to TRBD2. The J call is in doubt because the DNA end fits TRBJ2-7 better. This CDR3 region has 12 residues. CDR1 and CDR2 (germline): SGHRS, YFSETQ.

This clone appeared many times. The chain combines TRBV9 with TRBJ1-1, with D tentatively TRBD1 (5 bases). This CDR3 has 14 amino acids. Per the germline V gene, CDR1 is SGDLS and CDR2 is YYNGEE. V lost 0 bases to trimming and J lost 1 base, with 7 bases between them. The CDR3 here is CASSVVDKNTEAFF. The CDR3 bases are TGTGCCAGCAGCGTAGTGGACAAGAACACTGAAGCTTTCTTT.

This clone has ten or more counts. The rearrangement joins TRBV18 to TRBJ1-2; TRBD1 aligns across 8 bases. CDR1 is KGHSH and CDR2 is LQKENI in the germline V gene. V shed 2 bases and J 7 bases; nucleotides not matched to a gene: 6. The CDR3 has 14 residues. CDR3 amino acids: CASSPTGQGGGYTF. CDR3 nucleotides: TGTGCCAGCTCACCAACCGGACAGGGAGGTGGCTACACCTTC.

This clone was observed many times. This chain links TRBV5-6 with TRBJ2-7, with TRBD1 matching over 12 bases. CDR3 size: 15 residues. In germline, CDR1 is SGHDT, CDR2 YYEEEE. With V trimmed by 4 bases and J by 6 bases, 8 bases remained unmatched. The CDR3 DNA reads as TGTGCCAGCAGCGCACTGGGACAGGGGGCGGGCGAGCAGTACTTC. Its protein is CASSALGQGAGEQYF.

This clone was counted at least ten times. The CDR3 DNA sequence: TGTGCCAGCAGCTCGGGACTAGCGTCGGATACGCAGTATTTT. This translates into CASSSGLASDTQYF. The chain carries TRBV11-2 and TRBJ2-3; 10 nucleotides align to TRBD2. Germline V gene sequence: CDR1 SGHAT, CDR2 FQNNGV. The J segment lost 6 bases and the V segment lost 4 bases, leaving 4 bases of the junction unmatched. This CDR3 comprises 14 residues.

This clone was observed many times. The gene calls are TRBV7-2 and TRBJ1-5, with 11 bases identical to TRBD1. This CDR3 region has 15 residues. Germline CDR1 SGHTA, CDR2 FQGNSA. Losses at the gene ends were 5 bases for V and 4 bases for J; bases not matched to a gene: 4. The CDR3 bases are TGTGCCAGCAGCATGGGGGACAGGGGGAATCAGCCCCAGCATTTT. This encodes CASSMGDRGNQPQHF.

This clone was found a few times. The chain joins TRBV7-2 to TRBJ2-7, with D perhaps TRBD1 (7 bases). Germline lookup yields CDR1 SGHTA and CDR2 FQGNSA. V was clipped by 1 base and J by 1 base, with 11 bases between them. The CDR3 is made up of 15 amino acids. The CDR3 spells CASSLGGDSSYEQYF. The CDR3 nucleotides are TGTGCCAGCAGCTTAGGGGGGGACAGTTCCTACGAGCAGTACTTC.

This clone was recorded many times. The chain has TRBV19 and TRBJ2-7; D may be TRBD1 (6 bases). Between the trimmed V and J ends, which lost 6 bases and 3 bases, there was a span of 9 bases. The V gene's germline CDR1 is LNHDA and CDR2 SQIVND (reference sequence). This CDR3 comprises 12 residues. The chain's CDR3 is CASRGHLYEQYF. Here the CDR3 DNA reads TGTGCCAGTAGGGGACACCTCTACGAGCAGTACTTC.

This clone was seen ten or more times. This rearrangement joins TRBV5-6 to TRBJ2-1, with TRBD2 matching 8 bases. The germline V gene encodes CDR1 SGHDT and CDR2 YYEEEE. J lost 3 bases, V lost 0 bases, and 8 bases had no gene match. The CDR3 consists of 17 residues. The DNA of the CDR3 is TGTGCCAGCAGCTTGGCCTTGGGACTAGTCCTCTACAATGAGCAGTTCTTC. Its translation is CASSLALGLVLYNEQFF.

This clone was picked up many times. The CDR3, as DNA: TGTGCCAGCAGCTTAGCGCGACTAGCGGAGGAGACCCAGTACTTC. It is translated as CASSLARLAEETQYF. This chain joins TRBV7-2 and TRBJ2-5; 9 bases fit TRBD2. The V gene end was trimmed by 0 bases and the J gene end by 5 bases; junction bases not matched to a gene: 4. Germline CDR1 is SGHTA and CDR2 is FQGNSA. CDR3 length: 15 amino acids.

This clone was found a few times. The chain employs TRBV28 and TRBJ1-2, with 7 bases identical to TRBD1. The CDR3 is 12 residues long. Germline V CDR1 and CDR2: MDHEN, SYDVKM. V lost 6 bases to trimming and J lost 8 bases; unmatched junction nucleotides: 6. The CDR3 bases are TGTGCCAGCAGAACAGGGGTACGGGGCTACACCTTC. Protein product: CASRTGVRGYTF.

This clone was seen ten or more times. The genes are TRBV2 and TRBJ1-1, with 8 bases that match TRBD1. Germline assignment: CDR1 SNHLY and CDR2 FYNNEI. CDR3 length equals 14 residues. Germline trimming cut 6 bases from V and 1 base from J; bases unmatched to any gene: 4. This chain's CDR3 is CASSLGQGNTEAFF. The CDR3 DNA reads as TGTGCCAGCAGCCTCGGACAGGGGAACACTGAAGCTTTCTTT.

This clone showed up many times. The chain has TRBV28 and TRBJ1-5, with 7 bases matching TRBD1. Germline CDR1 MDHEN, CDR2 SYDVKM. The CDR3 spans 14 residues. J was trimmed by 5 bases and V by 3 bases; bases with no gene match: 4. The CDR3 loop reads CASSLRQGHQPQHF. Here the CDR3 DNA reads TGTGCCAGCAGTTTGCGACAGGGACATCAGCCCCAGCATTTT.

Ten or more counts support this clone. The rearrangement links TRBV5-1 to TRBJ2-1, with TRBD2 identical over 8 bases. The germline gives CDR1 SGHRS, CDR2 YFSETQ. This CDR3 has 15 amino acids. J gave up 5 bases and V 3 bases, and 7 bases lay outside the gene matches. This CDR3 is CASSSTSGPNNEQFF. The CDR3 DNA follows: TGCGCCAGCAGCTCCACTAGCGGTCCCAACAATGAGCAGTTCTTC. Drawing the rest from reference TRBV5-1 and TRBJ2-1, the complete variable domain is KAGVTQTPRYLIKTRGQQVTLSCSPISGHRSVSWYQQTPGQGLQFLFEYFSETQRNKGNFPGRFSGRQFSNSRSEMNVSTLELGDSALYLCASSSTSGPNNEQFFGPGTRLTVL.

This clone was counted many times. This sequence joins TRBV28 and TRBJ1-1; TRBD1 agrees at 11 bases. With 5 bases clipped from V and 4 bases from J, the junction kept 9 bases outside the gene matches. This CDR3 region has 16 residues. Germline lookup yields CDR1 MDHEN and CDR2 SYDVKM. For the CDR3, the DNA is TGTGCCAGCAGTCCACCGGGACAGGGGGTTCGCACTGAAGCTTTCTTT. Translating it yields CASSPPGQGVRTEAFF.

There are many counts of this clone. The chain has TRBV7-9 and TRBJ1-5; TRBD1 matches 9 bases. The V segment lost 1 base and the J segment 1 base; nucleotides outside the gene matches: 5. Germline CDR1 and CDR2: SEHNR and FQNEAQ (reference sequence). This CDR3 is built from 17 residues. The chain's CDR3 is CASSLVQGAASNQPQHF. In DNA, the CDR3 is TGTGCCAGCAGCTTAGTACAGGGGGCGGCGAGCAATCAGCCCCAGCATTTT.

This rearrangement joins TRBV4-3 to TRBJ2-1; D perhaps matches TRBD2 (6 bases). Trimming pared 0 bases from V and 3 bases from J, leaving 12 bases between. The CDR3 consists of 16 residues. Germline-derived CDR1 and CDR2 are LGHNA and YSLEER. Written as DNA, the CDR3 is TGCGCCAGCAGCCAAGATCGGAGGGGTTACTACAATGAGCAGTTCTTC. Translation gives CASSQDRRGYYNEQFF.

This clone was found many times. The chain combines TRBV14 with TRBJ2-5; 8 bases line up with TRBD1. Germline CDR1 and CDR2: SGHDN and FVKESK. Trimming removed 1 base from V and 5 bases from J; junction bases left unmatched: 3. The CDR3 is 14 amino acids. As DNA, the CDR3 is TGTGCCAGCAGCCAAGCCAGGGGGCTCGAGACCCAGTACTTC. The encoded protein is CASSQARGLETQYF.